The 18 T cell receptor beta chains below come from one sample, sequenced in a study of T cell therapy after organ transplantation. These TCRs are of unknown antigen specificity. The time point: 20-29 weeks after completion of therapy. Libraries were prepared by immunoSEQ multiplex PCR; TCRdb keeps only in-frame clonotypes and omits some of them. In the table there are 17,000 or so clones, 85% of which are singletons. The input for sequencing was CD8+ T cells from blood, taken after autologous CMV-specific T cell therapy. All receptors come from a human patient who had received a solid organ transplant and had CMV disease. The graft donor may have contributed some T cells.

This clone was observed a few times. The chain is built from TRBV5-1 and TRBJ2-1; D assignment may be TRBD1 or TRBD2 (5 bases each). The germline gives CDR1 SGHRS, CDR2 YFSETQ. Trimming cost V 4 bases and J 6 bases, with 20 bases left between them. The CDR3 has 16 amino acids. CDR3 DNA: TGCGCCAGCAGCCAGGAGTGGGGACCCCTTGGCAATGAGCAGTTCTTC. Protein: CASSQEWGPLGNEQFF.

The rearrangement uses TRBV7-2 and TRBJ2-7, with 11 bases that match TRBD2. Germline CDR1 is SGHTA and CDR2 is FQGNSA. This CDR3 is 16 amino acids long. V was pared by 6 bases and J by 3 bases, with 10 bases of the junction left unmatched. CDR3 sequence (DNA): TGTGCCAGCAGTCAAGACTCTGGACTAGCGGGCTACGAGCAGTACTTC. This translates into CASSQDSGLAGYEQYF.

This clone is deemed medium-sized (0.01 to 0.1%). This chain links TRBV4-2 with TRBJ1-1; no firm D call. The germline V gene has CDR1 LGHNA and CDR2 YNFKEQ. Trimming cost V 5 bases and J 6 bases, with 13 bases left between them. The CDR3 covers 13 residues. In nucleotides, the CDR3 is TGTGCCAGCAGCTTTCCAGGTGACCCTGAAGCTTTCTTT. Amino acids: CASSFPGDPEAFF.

The V gene is TRBV7-9, the J gene TRBJ1-1; D not resolved. Germline CDR1 SEHNR, CDR2 FQNEAQ (reference sequence). CDR3 length: 16 amino acids. V was shortened by 4 bases and J by 0 bases, with 15 bases between the two germline ends. CDR3 coding DNA: TGTGCCAGCAGCTCTAGCGCAAGTATAATGAACACTGAAGCTTTCTTT. Translated: CASSSSASIMNTEAFF.

The sample holds one count of this clone. The chain links TRBV4-1 to TRBJ2-7, with 10 positions matching TRBD2. V lost 1 base, J lost 5 bases, and 5 bases stayed unmatched. The CDR3 covers 15 residues. Germline lookup yields CDR1 MGHRA and CDR2 YSYEKL. CDR3 amino acids: CASSQVASGSDEQYF. The CDR3 DNA reads TGCGCCAGCAGCCAAGTTGCTAGCGGGAGCGACGAGCAGTACTTC.

The CDR3 region is CASNRDTADTIYF. For the CDR3, the DNA is TGTGCCAGCAACCGGGACACTGCTGACACCATATATTTT. The V and J genes are TRBV7-8 and TRBJ1-3, with D perhaps matching TRBD1 (6 bases). CDR1 SGHVS and CDR2 FQNEAQ come from the germline V gene. The ends were cut back, 7 bases at V and 8 bases at J, with 15 bases in the middle. This CDR3 region has 13 residues.

The rearrangement links TRBV5-6 to TRBJ1-6; D is unresolved. V dropped 4 bases and J dropped 9 bases, with 8 bases sitting between them. The germline gives CDR1 SGHDT, CDR2 YYEEEE. The CDR3 runs to 12 residues. In DNA form, the CDR3 reads TGTGCCAGCAGCCAAGTTGTTTCACCCCTCCACTTT. Protein: CASSQVVSPLHF.

This clone ranks as large. V gene TRBV9 combines with J gene TRBJ2-3; D uncertain. This CDR3 has 14 amino acids. Germline V CDR1 and CDR2: SGDLS, YYNGEE. Trimming left V 3 bases short and J 0 bases short, with 8 bases between. The CDR3 here is CASSGYPSTDTQYF. The DNA of the CDR3 is TGTGCCAGCAGCGGGTACCCTAGCACAGATACGCAGTATTTT.

The chain links TRBV27 to TRBJ2-1, with 8 bases fitting TRBD2. The CDR3 is made up of 15 amino acids. V lost 5 bases to trimming and J lost 8 bases; unmatched junction nucleotides: 11. From germline, CDR1 is MNHEY and CDR2 SMNVEV (reference sequence). CDR3 sequence: CASSAPGRGGDEQFF. CDR3 bases: TGTGCCAGCAGTGCCCCGGGACGGGGGGGGGATGAGCAGTTCTTC.

The chain uses TRBV7-9 and TRBJ2-3, with a possible D match to TRBD2 (6 bases). In germline, CDR1 is SEHNR, CDR2 FQNEAQ (reference sequence). Trimming took off 1 base at V and 2 bases at J, with 10 bases between the two ends. This CDR3 is 15 amino acids long. In DNA, the CDR3 is TGTGCCAGCAGCTTAGATGGGAGGCACACAGATACGCAGTATTTT. This sequence encodes CASSLDGRHTDTQYF.

The J gene is TRBJ2-3, the V gene TRBV25-1; TRBD2 matches 7 bases. Germline assignment: CDR1 MGHDK and CDR2 SYGVNS. Unmatched junction bases numbered 7, after V lost 5 bases and J lost 5 bases. This CDR3 has 14 residues. CDR3 residues: CASSSGGEGDTQYF. CDR3 coding DNA: TGTGCCAGCAGTTCGGGCGGGGAGGGAGATACGCAGTATTTT.

Only one count was recorded for this clone. The rearrangement uses TRBV11-2 and TRBJ1-2; D unresolved. This CDR3 is built from 14 residues. V lost 4 bases and J 5 bases, leaving 14 bases between the germline ends. Germline loops: CDR1 SGHAT, CDR2 FQNNGV. CDR3 coding DNA: TGTGCCAGCAGCTCCGAACATCATTCTTATGGCTACACCTTC. Translation: CASSSEHHSYGYTF. The full variable domain, in which reference TRBV11-2 and TRBJ1-2 provide the parts outside the CDR3, is EAGVAQSPRYKIIEKRQSVAFWCNPISGHATLYWYQQILGQGPKLLIQFQNNGVVDDSQLPKDRFSAERLKGVDSTLKIQPAKLEDSAVYLCASSSEHHSYGYTFGSGTRLTVV.

J is TRBJ2-1 and V is TRBV29-1; D might be TRBD2 (6 bases). This CDR3 contains 10 residues. In germline, CDR1 is SQVTM, CDR2 ANQGSEA. For the CDR3, the DNA is TGCGGAGGGGAATACAATGAGCAGTTCTTC. It translates to CGGEYNEQFF.

The gene calls are TRBV5-6 and TRBJ1-1; perhaps TRBD1 as D (5 bases). Trimming cost V 2 bases and J 6 bases, with 14 bases left between them. The length of the CDR3 is 14 residues. Germline V gene data show CDR1 as SGHDT and CDR2 as YYEEEE. The CDR3 here is CASSFRSGAPEAFF. CDR3 nucleotide sequence: TGTGCCAGCAGCTTCCGCAGTGGGGCCCCTGAAGCTTTCTTT. The complete variable domain, with remaining parts taken from reference TRBV5-6 and TRBJ1-1, reads DAGVTQSPTHLIKTRGQQVTLRCSPKSGHDTVSWYQQALGQGPQFIFQYYEEEERQRGNFPDRFSGHQFPNYSSELNVNALLLGDSALYLCASSFRSGAPEAFFGQGTRLTVV.

This clone is labeled medium-sized. The V and J genes are TRBV30 and TRBJ1-4; 7 nucleotides align to TRBD1. This CDR3 has 15 residues. Trimming cost V 1 base and J 4 bases; bases outside gene matches: 6. The germline V gene encodes CDR1 GTSNPN and CDR2 SVGIG (reference sequence). The CDR3 is CAWSGRGLGNEKLFF. CDR3 in DNA: TGTGCCTGGAGTGGGAGGGGGCTCGGTAATGAAAAACTGTTTTTT. The whole variable domain, remainder taken from reference TRBV30 and TRBJ1-4, is SQTIHQWPATLVQPVGSPLSLECTVEGTSNPNLYWYRQAAGRGLQLLFYSVGIGQISSEVPQNLSASRPQDRQFILSSKKLLLSDSGFYLCAWSGRGLGNEKLFFGSGTQLSVL.

This clone turned up a few times. At the DNA level, this CDR3 is encoded by other sequences in the same sample as well. This chain links TRBV19 with TRBJ1-5; tentative D call: TRBD1 (5 bases). CDR1 is LNHDA, CDR2 SQIVND, per germline (reference sequence). The CDR3 is 15 amino acids. V lost 1 base and J 2 bases, leaving 9 bases between the germline ends. CDR3 coding DNA: TGTGCCAGTAGTATAGGCCTCAGGGGCAATCAGCCCCAGCATTTT. This codes for CASSIGLRGNQPQHF.

The chain employs TRBV29-1 and TRBJ2-2; 8 positions agree with TRBD2. Germline CDR1 reads SQVTM; CDR2 reads ANQGSEA. CDR3 length: 12 residues. After removal of 4 bases from V and 7 bases from J, the junction contained 2 bases not matched to a gene. CDR3 sequence: CSVVSGSGELFF. The CDR3 bases are TGCAGCGTTGTAAGCGGGAGCGGGGAGCTGTTTTTT.

There are a few counts of this clone. The rearrangement links TRBV11-2 to TRBJ1-1; the D is unclear. CDR1 and CDR2 from the germline V gene are SGHAT and FQNNGV. The germline V and J ends were trimmed by 1 base and 4 bases, with 10 bases remaining between them. The CDR3 spans 14 residues. The CDR3 loop is CASSLGGWGTEAFF. The CDR3 bases are TGTGCCAGCAGCTTAGGAGGGTGGGGCACTGAAGCTTTCTTT.